These 24 T cell receptor beta chains share one sample of origin, sequenced in a study of blood T cell repertoires in COVID-19. TCRdb's copy holds only in-frame clones and misses some; the assay was immunoSEQ multiplex PCR. Among over 200,000 clones, 81% were seen once, and the ten largest hold about 7.4%. What was sequenced was peripheral blood. The receptors were sampled from a woman older than 75 with acute or convalescent COVID-19.

J is TRBJ2-7 and V is TRBV6-5; 7 bases line up with TRBD2. This CDR3 is built from 16 residues. Germline V lookup: CDR1 MNHEY, CDR2 SVGAGI. The V and J ends lost 0 bases and 4 bases, in that order; junction bases with no gene match: 9. CDR3 DNA sequence: TGTGCCAGCAGTTACTCTCAGCGGGAAGCCGGGTACGAGCAGTACTTC. Translating gives CASSYSQREAGYEQYF.

The chain recombines TRBV5-1 with TRBJ1-4, with 8 bases aligning to TRBD1. Germline CDR1 reads SGHRS; CDR2 reads YFSETQ. V lost 4 bases to trimming and J lost 4 bases; unmatched junction nucleotides: 3. The CDR3 covers 14 residues. CDR3 protein: CASSGQGNNEKLFF. In DNA, the CDR3 is TGCGCCAGCAGCGGACAGGGTAATAATGAAAAACTGTTTTTT.

The chain employs TRBV6-1 and TRBJ2-3; 7 bases agree with TRBD2. V was pared by 4 bases and J by 0 bases, with 7 bases of the junction left unmatched. Germline-derived CDR1 and CDR2 are MNHNS and SASEGT. The CDR3 consists of 16 residues. For the CDR3, the DNA is TGTGCCAGCAGTGGGCTGGGTAGCGGGAGCACAGATACGCAGTATTTT. Translated: CASSGLGSGSTDTQYF.

The V gene is TRBV19, the J gene TRBJ2-3; 8 nucleotides agree with TRBD1. The germline V gene has CDR1 LNHDA and CDR2 SQIVND (reference sequence). The CDR3 length is 15 residues. V trimming: 6 bases; J trimming: 5 bases; junction bases outside the gene matches: 10. The CDR3 sequence is CASSPRQGRIDTQYF. In DNA form, the CDR3 reads TGTGCCAGTAGCCCGAGACAGGGGAGGATAGATACGCAGTATTTT. Full variable domain (outside the CDR3, taken from reference TRBV19 and TRBJ2-3): DGGITQSPKYLFRKEGQNVTLSCEQNLNHDAMYWYRQDPGQGLRLIYYSQIVNDFQKGDIAEGYSVSREKKESFPLTVTSAQKNPTAFYLCASSPRQGRIDTQYFGPGTRLTVL.

There are a few counts of this clone. This chain uses TRBV6-5 with TRBJ2-3; a possible D gene is TRBD2 (6 bases). The V end lost 6 bases, the J end lost 3 bases, and 13 bases lay between the germline ends. In germline, CDR1 is MNHEY, CDR2 SVGAGI. The CDR3 loop spans 14 amino acids. In DNA, the CDR3 is TGTGCCAGCAGCCGCTCGGGGGAAACAGATACGCAGTATTTT. Its translation: CASSRSGETDTQYF.

This chain links TRBV25-1 with TRBJ2-7, with 11 bases aligning to TRBD2. The ends lost 7 bases at V and 0 bases at J; junction bases unmatched: 5. Germline CDR1 and CDR2: MGHDK and SYGVNS. This CDR3 region has 15 residues. Here the CDR3 reads CASTRLAGPSYEQYF. In DNA, the CDR3 is TGTGCCAGCACAAGACTAGCGGGGCCCTCCTACGAGCAGTACTTC.

The chain has TRBV27 and TRBJ2-5, with TRBD2 matching 7 bases. Unmatched junction bases numbered 9, after V lost 6 bases and J lost 2 bases. The CDR3 is made up of 15 amino acids. Germline V gene data show CDR1 as MNHEY and CDR2 as SMNVEV (reference sequence). The CDR3 is CASRSSGAGQETQYF. As DNA, the CDR3 is TGTGCCAGCAGATCGAGCGGGGCCGGGCAAGAGACCCAGTACTTC.

The chain couples TRBV6-5 to TRBJ1-5; D gene uncertain. V was clipped by 8 bases and J by 7 bases, with 12 bases between them. Germline-derived CDR1 and CDR2 are MNHEY and SVGAGI. The CDR3 is 12 residues long. The CDR3 DNA reads TGTGCCAGCCTCGTGGTCGGGCAGCCCCAGCATTTT. It specifies CASLVVGQPQHF.

CDR3 residues: CASSTRSTSDSLGMFF. The CDR3 DNA reads TGTGCCAGTAGTACTCGAAGTACTAGCGACTCACTTGGGATGTTTTTT. The gene calls are TRBV19 and TRBJ2-2, with 7 bases identical to TRBD2. CDR3 size: 16 residues. Looked up from germline, CDR1 is LNHDA and CDR2 is SQIVND (reference sequence). V was clipped by 4 bases and J by 15 bases; unmatched bases: 20.

The rearrangement links TRBV5-6 to TRBJ1-3; no firm D call. V was shortened by 0 bases and J by 4 bases, with 5 bases between the two germline ends. In germline, CDR1 is SGHDT, CDR2 YYEEEE. The CDR3 length is 13 residues. CDR3 loop: CASSLAGGNTIYF. The CDR3 DNA reads as TGTGCCAGCAGCTTGGCCGGGGGAAACACCATATATTTT.

V usage is TRBV19 and J usage is TRBJ2-1, with TRBD2 identical over 10 bases. Trimming at V came to 5 bases and at J to 6 bases, leaving 10 bases not matched to a gene. CDR1 and CDR2 (germline): LNHDA, SQIVND (reference sequence). The CDR3 has 16 amino acids. Here the CDR3 DNA reads TGTGCCAGTAGTCGGTCTAGCGGGGGACCTTCCAATGAGCAGTTCTTC. Translated, it gives CASSRSSGGPSNEQFF.

The chain employs TRBV5-5 and TRBJ2-1, with TRBD2 matching 8 bases. The CDR3 runs to 18 residues. The ends lost 2 bases at V and 6 bases at J; junction bases unmatched: 16. Germline CDR1 and CDR2: SGHKS and YYEKEE (reference sequence). Written as DNA, the CDR3 is TGTGCCAGCAGCTTCCAACTGGGGACTGGACTAGCTGGCAATGAGCAGTTCTTC. Amino acid sequence: CASSFQLGTGLAGNEQFF.

This chain uses TRBV7-8 with TRBJ1-5, with 7 positions matching TRBD1. CDR1 and CDR2 (germline): SGHVS, FQNEAQ. Trimming removed 6 bases from V and 4 bases from J; junction bases left unmatched: 9. The CDR3 is 15 residues long. CDR3 sequence reads: CASRVTGQLNQPQHF. The DNA of the CDR3 is TGTGCCAGCAGAGTCACGGGACAGCTTAATCAGCCCCAGCATTTT.

The chain uses TRBV6-4 and TRBJ1-5; D gene ambiguous. The CDR3 extends over 16 amino acids. Per germline, CDR1 MRHNA and CDR2 SNTAGT. The V end was cut by 6 bases, the J end by 8 bases, with 23 bases between. Here the CDR3 DNA reads TGTGCCAGCAGCCGGCCGGGTTCCGCCGCTTTGAAGCCCCAGCATTTT. Protein sequence: CASSRPGSAALKPQHF.

This clone was observed once. The chain links TRBV28 to TRBJ2-5, with D tentatively TRBD2 (6 bases). Germline V lookup: CDR1 MDHEN, CDR2 SYDVKM. V was cut by 7 bases and J by 0 bases, with 15 bases left in between. The CDR3 loop spans 15 amino acids. In nucleotides, the CDR3 is TGTGCCAGCACCCAGACTGGGGGGTACCAAGAGACCCAGTACTTC. This gives the protein CASTQTGGYQETQYF.

The chain employs TRBV7-2 and TRBJ2-1; 14 nucleotides line up with TRBD2. There are 18 residues in the CDR3. CDR1 SGHTA and CDR2 FQGNSA come from the germline V gene. The V segment lost 4 bases and the J segment 6 bases; nucleotides outside the gene matches: 11. The CDR3 reads CASSSGLAGAPAANEQFF. CDR3 coding DNA: TGTGCCAGCAGCTCGGGACTAGCGGGAGCCCCGGCCGCCAATGAGCAGTTCTTC.

V gene TRBV29-1 combines with J gene TRBJ1-2; no clear D. The V gene lost 7 bases and the J gene lost 2 bases, with 8 bases spanning the gap. There are 11 residues in the CDR3. CDR1 and CDR2 (germline): SQVTM, ANQGSEA. The CDR3 region is CSAEQNYGYTF. The CDR3 nucleotides read TGCAGCGCCGAACAGAACTATGGCTACACCTTC.

The V gene is TRBV19, the J gene TRBJ2-1; a weak D match, TRBD2 (6 bases). Germline loops: CDR1 LNHDA, CDR2 SQIVND (reference sequence). There are 15 residues in the CDR3. V shed 3 bases and J shed 2 bases, with 11 bases lying between them. DNA of the CDR3: TGTGCCAGTAGTATTAGCCGGGGGACCTACAATGAGCAGTTCTTC. Translating it yields CASSISRGTYNEQFF.

The chain has TRBV5-4 and TRBJ2-7, with 7 bases lining up with TRBD2. The V and J ends lost 0 bases and 5 bases, in that order; junction bases with no gene match: 5. There are 14 residues in the CDR3. Germline V lookup: CDR1 SGHNT, CDR2 YYREEE (reference sequence). The CDR3 coding sequence is TGTGCCAGCAGCTTGGATATGACTAGCCACGAGCAGTACTTC. Translation: CASSLDMTSHEQYF. Looking up the rest from reference TRBV5-4 and TRBJ2-7 gives the full variable domain: ETGVTQSPTHLIKTRGQQVTLRCSSQSGHNTVSWYQQALGQGPQFIFQYYREEENGRGNFPPRFSGLQFPNYSSELNVNALELDDSALYLCASSLDMTSHEQYFGPGTRLTVT.

The chain has TRBV3-1 (or the pseudogene TRBV3-2) and TRBJ1-6, with a possible D match to TRBD1 (5 bases). This CDR3 region has 15 residues. Germline lookup yields CDR1 LGHDT and CDR2 YNNKEL (reference sequence). V was clipped by 1 base and J by 7 bases, with 11 bases between them. CDR3 nucleotides: TGTGCCAGCAGCCAAGTGGGCCAGGGCAATTCACCCCTCCACTTT. The encoded protein is CASSQVGQGNSPLHF.

V is TRBV5-1 and J is TRBJ2-7; 12 bases map to TRBD1. The V segment lost 0 bases and the J segment 0 bases; nucleotides outside the gene matches: 10. CDR1 and CDR2 from the germline V gene are SGHRS and YFSETQ. There are 19 residues in the CDR3. CDR3 in amino acids: CASSLAPSGQGAFSYEQYF. Here the CDR3 DNA reads TGCGCCAGCAGCTTGGCTCCTTCGGGACAGGGGGCTTTCTCCTACGAGCAGTACTTC.

This chain joins TRBV29-1 and TRBJ2-5; 10 bases line up with TRBD2. The germline gives CDR1 SQVTM, CDR2 ANQGSEA. The CDR3 has 13 residues. With 5 bases clipped from V and 2 bases from J, the junction kept 2 bases outside the gene matches. The CDR3 nucleotides are TGCAGCGTTAGGACTAGCGGACAAGAGACCCAGTACTTC. Amino acids: CSVRTSGQETQYF.

The rearrangement links TRBV12-3 or TRBV12-4 to TRBJ1-5; D ambiguous. The CDR3 extends over 10 amino acids. The CDR3 loop is CLYPGGPQHF. CDR3 DNA sequence: TGTCTCTACCCTGGAGGGCCCCAGCATTTT.

V and J are TRBV3-1 (or the pseudogene TRBV3-2) and TRBJ1-1, with a tentative D call TRBD1 (6 bases). CDR3 length: 13 amino acids. CDR1 is LGHDT and CDR2 is YNNKEL in the germline V gene (reference sequence). V was clipped by 4 bases and J by 3 bases, with 9 bases between them. CDR3 protein: CASSPAGDTEAFF. In DNA form, the CDR3 reads TGTGCCAGCAGCCCCGCAGGGGACACTGAAGCTTTCTTT.